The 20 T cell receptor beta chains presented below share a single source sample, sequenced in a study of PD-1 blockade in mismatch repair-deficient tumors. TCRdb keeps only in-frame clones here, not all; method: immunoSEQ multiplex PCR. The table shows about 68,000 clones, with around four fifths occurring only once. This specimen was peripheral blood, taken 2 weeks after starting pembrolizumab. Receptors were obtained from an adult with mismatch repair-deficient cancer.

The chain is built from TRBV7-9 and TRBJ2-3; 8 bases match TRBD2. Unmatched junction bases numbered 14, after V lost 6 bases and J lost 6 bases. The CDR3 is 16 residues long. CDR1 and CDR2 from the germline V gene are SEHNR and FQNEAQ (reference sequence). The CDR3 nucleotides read TGTGCCAGCAGTGTTAAAGACGGGAGGGTGGCGGATACGCAGTATTTT. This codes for CASSVKDGRVADTQYF.

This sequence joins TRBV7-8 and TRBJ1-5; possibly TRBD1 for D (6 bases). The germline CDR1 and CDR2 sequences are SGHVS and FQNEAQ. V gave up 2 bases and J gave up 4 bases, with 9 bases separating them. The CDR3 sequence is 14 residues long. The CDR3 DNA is TGTGCCAGCAGCTTATTCAGGGGAAATCAGCCCCAGCATTTT. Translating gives CASSLFRGNQPQHF.

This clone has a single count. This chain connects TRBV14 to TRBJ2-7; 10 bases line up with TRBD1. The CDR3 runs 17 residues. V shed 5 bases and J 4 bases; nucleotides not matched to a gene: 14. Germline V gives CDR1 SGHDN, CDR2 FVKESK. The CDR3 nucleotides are TGTGCCAGCAGCGAAGGAAAGCCCCGGGACAGGGGATACGAGCAGTACTTC. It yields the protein CASSEGKPRDRGYEQYF.

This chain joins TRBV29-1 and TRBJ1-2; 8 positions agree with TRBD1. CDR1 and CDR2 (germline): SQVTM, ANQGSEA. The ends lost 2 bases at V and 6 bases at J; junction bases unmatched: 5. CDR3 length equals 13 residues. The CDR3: CSVERTDRDGYTF. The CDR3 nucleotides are TGCAGCGTTGAAAGAACGGACAGGGATGGCTACACCTTC.

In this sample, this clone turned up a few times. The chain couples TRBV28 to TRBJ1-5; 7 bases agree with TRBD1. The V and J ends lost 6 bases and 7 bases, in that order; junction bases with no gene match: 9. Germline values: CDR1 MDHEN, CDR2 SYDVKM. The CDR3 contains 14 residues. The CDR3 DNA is TGTGCCAGCAGGCGACAGGGTTTAAGACAGCCCCAGCATTTT. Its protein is CASRRQGLRQPQHF.

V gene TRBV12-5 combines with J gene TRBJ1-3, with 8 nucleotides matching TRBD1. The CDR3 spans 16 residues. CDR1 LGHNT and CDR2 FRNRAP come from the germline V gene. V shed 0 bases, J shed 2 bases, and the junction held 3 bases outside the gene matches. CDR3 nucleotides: TGTGCTAGTGGTTTGGTACGGACAGGGCCTGGAAACACCATATATTTT. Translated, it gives CASGLVRTGPGNTIYF.

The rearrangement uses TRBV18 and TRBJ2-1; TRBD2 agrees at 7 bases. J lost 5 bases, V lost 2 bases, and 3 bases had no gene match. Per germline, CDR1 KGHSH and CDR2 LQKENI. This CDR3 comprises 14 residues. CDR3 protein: CASSPNGRNNEQFF. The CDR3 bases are TGTGCCAGCTCACCAAACGGGAGGAACAATGAGCAGTTCTTC.

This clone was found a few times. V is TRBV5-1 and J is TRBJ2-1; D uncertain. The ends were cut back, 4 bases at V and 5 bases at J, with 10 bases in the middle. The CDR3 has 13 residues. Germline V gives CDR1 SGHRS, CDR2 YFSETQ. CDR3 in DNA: TGCGCCAGCAGCACAACTGGAAACAATGAGCAGTTCTTC. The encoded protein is CASSTTGNNEQFF.

As DNA, the CDR3 is TGCGCCAGCAGCTTGGGACAGGGTAACAATCAGCCCCAGCATTTT. Encoded protein: CASSLGQGNNQPQHF. The chain couples TRBV5-1 to TRBJ1-5, with TRBD1 matching 7 bases. This CDR3 has 15 amino acids. The J segment lost 3 bases and the V segment lost 0 bases, leaving 3 bases of the junction unmatched. Germline CDR1 reads SGHRS; CDR2 reads YFSETQ.

In DNA form, the CDR3 reads TGCAGCGTTGATATATCGGGACAAGGGGGCTACACCTTC. This sequence encodes CSVDISGQGGYTF. The rearrangement links TRBV29-1 to TRBJ1-2; maybe TRBD1 (6 bases). Germline V lookup: CDR1 SQVTM, CDR2 ANQGSEA. The CDR3 contains 13 residues. Trimming removed 3 bases at V and 8 bases at J, with 16 bases between.

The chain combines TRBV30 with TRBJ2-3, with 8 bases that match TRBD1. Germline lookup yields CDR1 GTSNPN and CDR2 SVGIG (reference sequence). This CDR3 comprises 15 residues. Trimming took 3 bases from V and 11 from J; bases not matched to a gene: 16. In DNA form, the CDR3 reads TGTGCCTGGAGCTTAAAGGGACAGGTCCACAGATTGCAGTATTTT. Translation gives CAWSLKGQVHRLQYF.

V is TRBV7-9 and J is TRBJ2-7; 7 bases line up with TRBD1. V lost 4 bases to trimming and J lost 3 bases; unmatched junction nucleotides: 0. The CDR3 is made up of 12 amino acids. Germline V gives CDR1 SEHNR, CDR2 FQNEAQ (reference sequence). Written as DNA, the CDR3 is TGTGCCAGCAGCTGGGACAGCTACGAGCAGTACTTC. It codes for CASSWDSYEQYF.

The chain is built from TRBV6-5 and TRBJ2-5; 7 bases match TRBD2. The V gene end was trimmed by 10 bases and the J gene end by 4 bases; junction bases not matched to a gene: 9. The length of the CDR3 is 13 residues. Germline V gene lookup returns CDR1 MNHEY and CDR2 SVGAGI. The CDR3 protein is CATLLAGAETQYF. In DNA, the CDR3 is TGTGCCACCCTCTTGGCGGGAGCAGAGACCCAGTACTTC.

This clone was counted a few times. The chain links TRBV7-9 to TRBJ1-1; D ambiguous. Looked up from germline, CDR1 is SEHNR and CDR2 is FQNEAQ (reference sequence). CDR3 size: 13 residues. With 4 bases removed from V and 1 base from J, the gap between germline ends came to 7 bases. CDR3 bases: TGTGCCAGCAGCTCTCACAGGAACACTGAAGCTTTCTTT. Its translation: CASSSHRNTEAFF.

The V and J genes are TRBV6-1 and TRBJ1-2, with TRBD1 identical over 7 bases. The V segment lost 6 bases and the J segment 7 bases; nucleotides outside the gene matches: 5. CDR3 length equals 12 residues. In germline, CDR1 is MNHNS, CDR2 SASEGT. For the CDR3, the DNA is TGTGCCAGCAGCGACAGGGCTCCTGGCTACACCTTC. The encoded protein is CASSDRAPGYTF.

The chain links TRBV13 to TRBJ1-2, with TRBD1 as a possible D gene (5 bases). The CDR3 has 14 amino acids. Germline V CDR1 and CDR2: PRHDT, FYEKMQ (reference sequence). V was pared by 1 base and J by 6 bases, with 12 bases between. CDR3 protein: CASSLVSGTDGYTF. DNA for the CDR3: TGTGCCAGCAGCTTAGTATCAGGGACGGATGGCTACACCTTC.

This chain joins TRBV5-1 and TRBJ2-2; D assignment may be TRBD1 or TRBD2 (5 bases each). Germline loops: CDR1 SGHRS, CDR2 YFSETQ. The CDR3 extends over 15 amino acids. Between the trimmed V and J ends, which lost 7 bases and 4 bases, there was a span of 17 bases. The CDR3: CASRPRGGGTGELFF. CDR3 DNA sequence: TGCGCCAGCCGCCCCCGGGGTGGGGGCACCGGGGAGCTGTTTTTT.

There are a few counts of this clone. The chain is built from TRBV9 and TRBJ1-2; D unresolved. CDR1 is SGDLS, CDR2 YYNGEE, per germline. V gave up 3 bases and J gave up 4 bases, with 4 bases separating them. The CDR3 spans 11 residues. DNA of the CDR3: TGTGCCAGCAGCGCCCTCTATGGCTACACCTTC. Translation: CASSALYGYTF.

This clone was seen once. CDR3: CASGGETQYF. DNA for the CDR3: TGTGCCTCTGGGGGAGAGACCCAGTACTTC. The V gene is TRBV19, the J gene TRBJ2-5; either TRBD1 or TRBD2 may supply D (5 bases each). The V gene lost 11 bases and the J gene lost 4 bases, with 8 bases spanning the gap. This CDR3 region has 10 residues. Germline loops: CDR1 LNHDA, CDR2 SQIVND (reference sequence). Full variable domain (rest looked up from reference TRBV19 and TRBJ2-5): DGGITQSPKYLFRKEGQNVTLSCEQNLNHDAMYWYRQDPGQGLRLIYYSQIVNDFQKGDIAEGYSVSREKKESFPLTVTSAQKNPTAFYLCASGGETQYFGPGTRLLVL.

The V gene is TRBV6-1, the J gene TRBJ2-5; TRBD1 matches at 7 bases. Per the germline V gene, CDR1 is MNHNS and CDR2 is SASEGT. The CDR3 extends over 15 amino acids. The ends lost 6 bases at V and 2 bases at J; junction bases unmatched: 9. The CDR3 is CASRRGTAPQETQYF. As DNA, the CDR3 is TGTGCCAGCAGAAGAGGGACAGCGCCTCAAGAGACCCAGTACTTC.